Listed here is a single T cell receptor beta chain. This record comes from a study of blood T cell repertoires in COVID-19. Germline V gene sequence: CDR1 LNHNV, CDR2 YYDKDF (reference sequence). The CDR3 is made up of 14 amino acids. Trimming pared 0 bases from V and 6 bases from J, leaving 12 bases between. TCRdb's copy holds only in-frame clones and misses some; the assay was immunoSEQ multiplex PCR. The repertoire includes 110,000 or so clones, roughly four fifths of them detected once, and approximately 7.9% sits in the top ten. The origin of this receptor is a human donor in a cohort sampled during active COVID-19. The sequencing input was peripheral blood. The V gene is TRBV15, the J gene TRBJ2-7, with D tentatively TRBD1 (5 bases). The CDR3 reads CATSRDLGLSEQYF. The CDR3 DNA sequence: TGTGCCACCAGCAGAGATCTGGGGCTGAGCGAGCAGTACTTC.